Reported below is one T cell receptor (beta chain). Its antigen is as yet unknown. V was shortened by 4 bases and J by 2 bases, with 7 bases between the two germline ends. The germline CDR1 and CDR2 sequences are SNHLY and FYNNEI. This CDR3 is 13 amino acids long. The sample belongs to a study of glioma-infiltrating T cells after dendritic cell vaccination. Overall study context: Patients had newly diagnosed or recurrent glioblastoma and received dendritic cell vaccines. Dendritic cell vaccine was injected intradermally three times, biweekly.

Overall study results and limits: No direct clonality-survival link was found; a diverse polyclonal response may matter.

Clones were sequenced by immunoSEQ multiplex PCR, and TCRdb holds only the in-frame ones, with some missing. The profile covers under 100,000 clones, with approximately 81% appearing a single time and 2.5% to 3% taken by the ten largest. The source of this sequence is a human donor with glioblastoma. The J gene is TRBJ2-3, the V gene TRBV2; no clear D. The input for sequencing was blood, taken before dendritic cell vaccination. DNA of the CDR3: TGTGCCAGCAGTGCGGAGCCCACAGATACGCAGTATTTT. Amino acids: CASSAEPTDTQYF. Full variable domain (outside the CDR3, taken from reference TRBV2 and TRBJ2-3): EPEVTQTPSHQVTQMGQEVILRCVPISNHLYFYWYRQILGQKVEFLVSFYNNEISEKSEIFDDQFSVERPDGSNFTLKIRSTKLEDSAMYFCASSAEPTDTQYFGPGTRLTVL.